In this sample, the clone carrying this T cell receptor beta chain turned up many times. The CDR3 is 12 residues long. The V end lost 3 bases, the J end lost 5 bases, and 10 bases lay between the germline ends. CDR1 and CDR2 (germline): DFQATT, SNEGSKA (reference sequence). Each CDR3 protein gets one entry after TCRdb re-called the 5' RACE reads with MiXCR. The sample yields roughly 180,000 distinct CDR3 sequences, roughly 6.2% seen once. The data belong to a study of T cells after yellow fever vaccination. The receptor's source is a man between 18 and 35 years old who received the YFV17D yellow fever vaccine. The sequencing here drew on CD4+ T cells sorted from PBMCs, taken on the day of the first yellow fever vaccination. The chain has TRBV20-1 and TRBJ2-5, with a possible D match to TRBD1 (6 bases). In nucleotides, the CDR3 is TGCAGTGCTAGCGAGGGGGAGGAGACCCAGTACTTC. This sequence encodes CSASEGEETQYF.